The next 24 T cell receptor beta chains were all read from a single sample in a study of T cell repertoires in cytomegalovirus infection. TCRdb processed the reads anew with MiXCR; each CDR3 protein has one entry. The sample consists of hundreds of thousands of distinct CDR3 sequences, about 31% of them appearing once. Their recognized antigens are unknown. The sequences come from cultured CD8+ T cells from PBMCs, collected from culture after CMV antigen stimulation. The receptors here all came from a human donor in good health (CMV status not recorded). Some clones in this sample may be carry-over from other donors' samples.

This chain uses TRBV5-5 with TRBJ2-2; D remains ambiguous. CDR3 length: 12 amino acids. V lost 1 base and J 10 bases, leaving 8 bases between the germline ends. CDR1 and CDR2 from the germline V gene are SGHKS and YYEKEE (reference sequence). Here the CDR3 reads CASSLNGKELFF. In nucleotides, the CDR3 is TGTGCCAGCAGCTTGAACGGAAAGGAGCTGTTTTTT.

This clonotype has just one count. The V gene is TRBV28, the J gene TRBJ2-1; D is perhaps TRBD1 (6 bases). The CDR3 contains 15 residues. The germline gives CDR1 MDHEN, CDR2 SYDVKM. Trimming shortened V by 2 bases and J by 3 bases, and 11 bases separated the two germline ends. This CDR3 reads CASSLGSDSYNEQFF. CDR3 in DNA: TGTGCCAGCAGTTTAGGCTCGGACAGCTACAATGAGCAGTTCTTC.

The chain is built from TRBV7-3 and TRBJ2-7, with D perhaps given as TRBD1 or TRBD2 (5 bases each). The CDR3 loop spans 17 amino acids. Germline V lookup: CDR1 SGHTA, CDR2 FQGTGA. V was trimmed by 2 bases and J by 3 bases, leaving 20 bases between them. In DNA, the CDR3 is TGTGCCAGCAGCTTATTCCCGGGACCTGTTACCTACTACGAGCAGTACTTC. Translated, it gives CASSLFPGPVTYYEQYF.

This clonotype was picked up a small number of times. The chain combines TRBV14 with TRBJ2-7; no reliable D call. V was shortened by 0 bases and J by 0 bases, with 9 bases between the two germline ends. CDR3 size: 15 residues. CDR1 is SGHDN, CDR2 FVKESK, per germline. CDR3 amino acids: CASSQESTDSYEQYF. DNA for the CDR3: TGTGCCAGCAGCCAAGAAAGCACGGACTCCTACGAGCAGTACTTC.

The chain couples TRBV27 to TRBJ2-7; 8 bases map to TRBD1. Per germline, CDR1 MNHEY and CDR2 SMNVEV (reference sequence). With V trimmed by 5 bases and J by 0 bases, 9 bases remained unmatched. The CDR3 consists of 16 residues. This chain's CDR3 is CASSPDRGALSYEQYF. In DNA, the CDR3 is TGTGCCAGCAGTCCTGACAGGGGCGCCCTCTCCTACGAGCAGTACTTC.

In its sample, this clonotype was seen once. The J gene is TRBJ2-3, the V gene TRBV7-9, with D perhaps TRBD1 (6 bases). Germline V CDR1 and CDR2: SEHNR, FQNEAQ (reference sequence). Trimming left V 3 bases short and J 1 base short, with 26 bases between. The CDR3 runs to 20 residues. The CDR3 is CASSFEADSQSLWRTDTQYF. The CDR3 nucleotides read TGTGCCAGCAGCTTTGAGGCGGACAGCCAATCATTATGGCGCACAGATACGCAGTATTTT.

The table lists this clonotype with many counts. V is TRBV6-2 or TRBV6-3 and J is TRBJ2-7; D is undetermined. This CDR3 is built from 12 residues. CDR1 is MNHEY and CDR2 is SVGEGT in the germline V gene. The V end lost 4 bases, the J end lost 4 bases, and 8 bases lay between the germline ends. CDR3 sequence (DNA): TGTGCCAGCAGTTTATCGGGTTACGAGCAGTACGTC. Translated, it gives CASSLSGYEQYV.

CDR3 region: CASSLEVLNTEAFF. CDR3 DNA: TGTGCCAGCAGCTTAGAGGTCCTGAACACTGAAGCTTTCTTT. The chain is built from TRBV7-2 and TRBJ1-1; D unresolved. This CDR3 is built from 14 residues. Between the trimmed V and J ends, which lost 1 base and 0 bases, there was a span of 6 bases. The germline gives CDR1 SGHTA, CDR2 FQGNSA.

J is TRBJ2-5 and V is TRBV6-2 or TRBV6-3, with 8 positions matching TRBD2. V shed 7 bases and J 2 bases; nucleotides not matched to a gene: 6. The CDR3 totals 14 residues. The germline CDR1 and CDR2 sequences are MNHEY and SVGEGT. The DNA for the CDR3 is TGTGCCAGCACCCACGGGGGGGCACAAGAGACCCAGTACTTC. As protein: CASTHGGAQETQYF.

The chain combines TRBV7-6 with TRBJ2-5, with 7 bases lining up with TRBD1. CDR1 SGHVS and CDR2 FNYEAQ come from the germline V gene. The length of the CDR3 is 16 residues. J gave up 4 bases and V 0 bases, and 8 bases lay outside the gene matches. The CDR3: CASSLAGGDFGETQYF. CDR3 coding DNA: TGTGCCAGCAGCTTAGCAGGGGGCGATTTTGGAGAGACCCAGTACTTC. Full variable domain (remainder filled in from reference TRBV7-6 and TRBJ2-5): GAGVSQSPRYKVTKRGQDVALRCDPISGHVSLYWYRQALGQGPEFLTYFNYEAQQDKSGLPNDRFSAERPEGSISTLTIQRTEQRDSAMYRCASSLAGGDFGETQYFGPGTRLLVL.

This chain links TRBV7-6 with TRBJ2-3, with D unresolved. CDR3 length: 15 amino acids. V lost 5 bases, J lost 2 bases, and 14 bases lay in between. CDR1 SGHVS and CDR2 FNYEAQ come from the germline V gene. The CDR3 DNA reads TGTGCCAGCAGCCTACGACACGCGAACACAGATACGCAGTATTTT. Residues: CASSLRHANTDTQYF. The entire variable domain, with the rest obtained from reference TRBV7-6 and TRBJ2-3, is as follows: GAGVSQSPRYKVTKRGQDVALRCDPISGHVSLYWYRQALGQGPEFLTYFNYEAQQDKSGLPNDRFSAERPEGSISTLTIQRTEQRDSAMYRCASSLRHANTDTQYFGPGTRLTVL.

V and J are TRBV2 and TRBJ2-5; D remains unclear. The CDR3 has 12 amino acids. In germline, CDR1 is SNHLY, CDR2 FYNNEI. V lost 4 bases, J lost 4 bases, and 7 bases lay in between. As DNA, the CDR3 is TGTGCCAGCAGTGTTAGTGTAGAGACCCAGTACTTC. Translated, it gives CASSVSVETQYF.

The chain recombines TRBV24-1 with TRBJ2-3, with TRBD1 identical over 8 bases. Germline lookup yields CDR1 KGHDR and CDR2 SFDVKD. The CDR3 length is 16 residues. The junction had 1 base not matched to a gene; V was cut back by 0 bases and J by 0 bases. In nucleotides, the CDR3 is TGTGCCACCAGTGATTTGAGGGACAGGAGCACAGATACGCAGTATTTT. This codes for CATSDLRDRSTDTQYF.

The rearrangement links TRBV27 to TRBJ1-6, with D maybe TRBD1 (5 bases). The V end lost 5 bases, the J end lost 11 bases, and 16 bases lay between the germline ends. This CDR3 is built from 14 residues. Germline lookup yields CDR1 MNHEY and CDR2 SMNVEV (reference sequence). CDR3 bases: TGTGCCAGCAGTATGTTCGGGGCTGAGACACCCCTCCACTTT. Amino acid sequence: CASSMFGAETPLHF.

This chain uses TRBV27 with TRBJ1-6; 8 bases agree with TRBD1. Germline assignment: CDR1 MNHEY and CDR2 SMNVEV (reference sequence). There are 14 residues in the CDR3. After removal of 6 bases from V and 6 bases from J, the junction contained 4 bases not matched to a gene. The CDR3 DNA reads TGTGCCAGCAGCCGGACAGGGCCTAATTCACCCCTCCACTTT. It encodes CASSRTGPNSPLHF.

Points on this clonotype: A junction end diverges from the germline sequence, so it may reflect a read error. V usage is TRBV6-8 and J usage is TRBJ2-1, with no clear D. Germline CDR1 and CDR2: MNHGY and SAAAGT. This CDR3 contains 14 residues. This CDR3 is CANSRTVYYNEQFF. The CDR3 DNA sequence: TGTGCCAACAGTCGGACGGTGTACTACAATGAGCAGTTCTTC.

This clonotype was seen only once. This chain uses TRBV2 with TRBJ2-7; 9 bases agree with TRBD1. V was pared by 8 bases and J by 6 bases, with 11 bases of the junction left unmatched. CDR3 length: 14 residues. CDR1 SNHLY and CDR2 FYNNEI come from the germline V gene. In DNA form, the CDR3 reads TGTGCCAGCGAGAACAGGGGGCGAGGACTCGAGCAGTACTTC. As protein: CASENRGRGLEQYF. The whole variable domain, remainder taken from reference TRBV2 and TRBJ2-7, is EPEVTQTPSHQVTQMGQEVILRCVPISNHLYFYWYRQILGQKVEFLVSFYNNEISEKSEIFDDQFSVERPDGSNFTLKIRSTKLEDSAMYFCASENRGRGLEQYFGPGTRLTVT.

This chain connects TRBV19 to TRBJ2-5, with 11 positions matching TRBD2. The CDR3 runs 14 residues. V lost 6 bases, J lost 2 bases, and 2 bases stayed unmatched. Germline V gives CDR1 LNHDA, CDR2 SQIVND (reference sequence). CDR3 bases: TGTGCCAGTAGGAGACTAGCGGGGCAAGAGACCCAGTACTTC. Residues: CASRRLAGQETQYF.

V is TRBV12-3 or TRBV12-4 and J is TRBJ1-2, with 9 bases fitting TRBD1. V lost 5 bases and J lost 7; bases outside the gene matches: 8. CDR3 length: 14 residues. The CDR3 DNA is TGTGCCAGCAGTCAAGGGGGACAGGGCTGTGGCTACACCTTC. Translation: CASSQGGQGCGYTF.

The chain has TRBV10-3 and TRBJ1-2; D call uncertain. The length of the CDR3 is 13 residues. Trimming took off 3 bases at V and 4 bases at J, with 9 bases between the two ends. Germline V gene lookup returns CDR1 ENHRY and CDR2 SYGVKD. The CDR3 spells CAISEGRSYGYTF. CDR3 DNA sequence: TGTGCCATCAGTGAAGGCAGATCCTATGGCTACACCTTC.

This clonotype turned up a few times. The CDR3 here is CASTFPGQENTEAFF. CDR3 nucleotide sequence: TGTGCCAGCACCTTTCCGGGACAGGAGAACACTGAAGCTTTCTTT. The chain recombines TRBV7-6 with TRBJ1-1; TRBD1 aligns across 8 bases. CDR1 and CDR2 from the germline V gene are SGHVS and FNYEAQ. This CDR3 is 15 amino acids long. Germline trimming cut 7 bases from V and 1 base from J; bases unmatched to any gene: 8.

This chain links TRBV27 with TRBJ2-3; 8 bases agree with TRBD2. The CDR3 runs 16 residues. Per the germline V gene, CDR1 is MNHEY and CDR2 is SMNVEV (reference sequence). Losses at the gene ends were 7 bases for V and 0 bases for J; bases not matched to a gene: 9. The CDR3 sequence: CASNPGGGLSTDTQYF. CDR3 DNA sequence: TGTGCCAGCAACCCCGGGGGGGGACTAAGCACAGATACGCAGTATTTT.

This clonotype was detected many times. This chain connects TRBV7-6 to TRBJ1-1, with a weak D call TRBD1 (5 bases). Deletions cut 6 bases from V and 4 bases from J, with 15 bases between. This CDR3 is built from 14 residues. Germline V gene lookup returns CDR1 SGHVS and CDR2 FNYEAQ. The CDR3 loop is CASSLTKRGTEAFF. CDR3 sequence (DNA): TGTGCCAGCAGTTTGACAAAGAGGGGCACTGAAGCTTTCTTT.

The chain is built from TRBV24-1 and TRBJ1-5; D gene unclear. Germline lookup yields CDR1 KGHDR and CDR2 SFDVKD. This CDR3 is 14 amino acids long. V was pared by 7 bases and J by 3 bases, with 12 bases between. The CDR3 DNA sequence: TGTGCCACCAGCAACTATCAAACCAATCAGCCCCAGCATTTT. It yields the protein CATSNYQTNQPQHF.